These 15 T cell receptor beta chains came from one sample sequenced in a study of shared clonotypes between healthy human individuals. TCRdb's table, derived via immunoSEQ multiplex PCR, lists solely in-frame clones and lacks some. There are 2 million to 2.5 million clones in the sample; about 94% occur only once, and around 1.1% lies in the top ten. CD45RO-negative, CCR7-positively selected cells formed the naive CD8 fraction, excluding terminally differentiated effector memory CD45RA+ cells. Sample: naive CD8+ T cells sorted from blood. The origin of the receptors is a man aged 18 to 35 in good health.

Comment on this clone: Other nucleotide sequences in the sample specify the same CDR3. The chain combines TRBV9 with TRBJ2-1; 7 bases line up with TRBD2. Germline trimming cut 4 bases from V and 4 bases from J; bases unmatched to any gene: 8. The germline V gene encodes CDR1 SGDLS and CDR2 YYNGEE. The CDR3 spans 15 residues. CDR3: CASSPSGLSYNEQFF. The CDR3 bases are TGTGCCAGCAGCCCTAGCGGACTATCGTACAATGAGCAGTTCTTC.

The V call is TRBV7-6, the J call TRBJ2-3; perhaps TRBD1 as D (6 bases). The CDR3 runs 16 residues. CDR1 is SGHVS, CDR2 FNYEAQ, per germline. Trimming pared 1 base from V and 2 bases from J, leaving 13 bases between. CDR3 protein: CASSLEDRFLTDTQYF. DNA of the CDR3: TGTGCCAGCAGCTTAGAAGACAGGTTCCTCACAGATACGCAGTATTTT. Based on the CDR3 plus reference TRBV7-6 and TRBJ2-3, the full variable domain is GAGVSQSPRYKVTKRGQDVALRCDPISGHVSLYWYRQALGQGPEFLTYFNYEAQQDKSGLPNDRFSAERPEGSISTLTIQRTEQRDSAMYRCASSLEDRFLTDTQYFGPGTRLTVL.

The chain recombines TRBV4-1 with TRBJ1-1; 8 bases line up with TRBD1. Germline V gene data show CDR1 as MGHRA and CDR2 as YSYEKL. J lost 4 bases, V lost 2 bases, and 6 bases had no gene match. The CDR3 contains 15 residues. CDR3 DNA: TGCGCCAGCAGCCAAAAGGACAGGGTAGTCACTGAAGCTTTCTTT. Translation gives CASSQKDRVVTEAFF.

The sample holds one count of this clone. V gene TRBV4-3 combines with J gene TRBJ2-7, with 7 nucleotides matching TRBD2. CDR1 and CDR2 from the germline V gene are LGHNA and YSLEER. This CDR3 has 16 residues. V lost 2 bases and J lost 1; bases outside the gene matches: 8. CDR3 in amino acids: CASSQTLLAESYEQYF. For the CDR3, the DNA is TGCGCCAGCAGCCAAACTCTCCTAGCGGAGTCCTACGAGCAGTACTTC.

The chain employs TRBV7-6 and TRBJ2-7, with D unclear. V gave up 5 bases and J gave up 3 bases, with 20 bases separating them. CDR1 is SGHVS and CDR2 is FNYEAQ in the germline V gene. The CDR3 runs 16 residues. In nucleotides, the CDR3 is TGTGCCAGCAGCCCAGGCCTGAAGGGCAATATCTACGAGCAGTACTTC. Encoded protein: CASSPGLKGNIYEQYF.

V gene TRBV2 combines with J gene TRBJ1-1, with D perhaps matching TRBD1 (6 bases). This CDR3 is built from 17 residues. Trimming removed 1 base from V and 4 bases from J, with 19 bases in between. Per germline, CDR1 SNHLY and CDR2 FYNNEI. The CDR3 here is CASSEVPVTGTLTEAFF. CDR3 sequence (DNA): TGTGCCAGCAGTGAAGTACCCGTTACAGGGACGCTCACTGAAGCTTTCTTT.

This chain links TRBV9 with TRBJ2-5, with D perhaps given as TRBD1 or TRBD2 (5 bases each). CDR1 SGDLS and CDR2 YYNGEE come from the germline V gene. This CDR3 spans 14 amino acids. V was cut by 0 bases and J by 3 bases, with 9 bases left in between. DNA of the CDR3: TGTGCCAGCAGCGTAGCGGGGACCGAAGAGACCCAGTACTTC. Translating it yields CASSVAGTEETQYF.

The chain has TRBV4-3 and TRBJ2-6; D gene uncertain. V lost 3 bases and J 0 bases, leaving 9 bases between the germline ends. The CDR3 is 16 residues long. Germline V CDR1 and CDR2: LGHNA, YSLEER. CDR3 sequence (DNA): TGCGCCAGCAGCCACGAACAGTACTCTGGGGCCAACGTCCTGACTTTC. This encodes CASSHEQYSGANVLTF.

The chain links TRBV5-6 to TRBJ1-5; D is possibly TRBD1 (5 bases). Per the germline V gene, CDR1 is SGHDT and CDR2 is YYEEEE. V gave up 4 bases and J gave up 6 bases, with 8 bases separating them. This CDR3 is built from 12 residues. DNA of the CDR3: TGTGCCAGCAGCGCTAGGGGTCAGCCCCAGCATTTT. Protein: CASSARGQPQHF.

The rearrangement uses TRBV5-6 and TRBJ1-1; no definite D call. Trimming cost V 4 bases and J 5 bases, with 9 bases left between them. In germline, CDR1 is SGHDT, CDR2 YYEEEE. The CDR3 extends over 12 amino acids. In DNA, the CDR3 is TGTGCCAGCAGCGCTCAGGTTACTGAAGCTTTCTTT. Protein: CASSAQVTEAFF.

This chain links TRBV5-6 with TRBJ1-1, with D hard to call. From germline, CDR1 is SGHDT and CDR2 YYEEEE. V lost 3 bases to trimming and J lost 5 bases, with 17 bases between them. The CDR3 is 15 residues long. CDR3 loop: CASSSGVEVRTEAFF. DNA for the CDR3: TGTGCCAGCAGCTCGGGAGTTGAGGTGAGGACTGAAGCTTTCTTT.

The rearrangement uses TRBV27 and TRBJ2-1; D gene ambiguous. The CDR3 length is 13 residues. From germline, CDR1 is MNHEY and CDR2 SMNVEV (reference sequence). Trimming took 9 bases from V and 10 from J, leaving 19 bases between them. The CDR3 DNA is TGTGCCAGTAGCCCGGTGTCCATTATCGAGCAGTTCTTC. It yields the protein CASSPVSIIEQFF.

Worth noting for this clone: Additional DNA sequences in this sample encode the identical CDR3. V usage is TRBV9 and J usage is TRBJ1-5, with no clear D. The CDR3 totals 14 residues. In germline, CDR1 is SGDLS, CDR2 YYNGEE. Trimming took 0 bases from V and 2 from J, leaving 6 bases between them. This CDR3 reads CASSVGGGNQPQHF. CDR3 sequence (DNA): TGTGCCAGCAGCGTAGGGGGTGGCAATCAGCCCCAGCATTTT.

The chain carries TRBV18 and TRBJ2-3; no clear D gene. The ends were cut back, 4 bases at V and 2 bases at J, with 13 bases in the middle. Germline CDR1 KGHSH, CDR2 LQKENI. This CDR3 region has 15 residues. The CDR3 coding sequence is TGTGCCAGCTCACGTACCCAGACTTCCACAGATACGCAGTATTTT. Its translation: CASSRTQTSTDTQYF.

The CDR3 reads CASSFTDKNTEAFF. The CDR3 bases are TGCGCCAGCAGCTTCACCGACAAGAACACTGAAGCTTTCTTT. V gene TRBV4-1 combines with J gene TRBJ1-1; D ambiguous. The V gene's germline CDR1 is MGHRA and CDR2 YSYEKL. Trimming removed 5 bases at V and 1 base at J, with 11 bases between. The CDR3 spans 14 residues.